There are a few counts of the clone carrying this T cell receptor beta chain. The antigen is undetermined. With 10-nucleotide random UMIs included, cDNA was synthesized by 5'RACE. From the 5' RACE reads, TCRdb called clonotypes with MiXCR, one entry per CDR3 protein. The sample consists of tens of thousands of distinct CDR3 sequences, around 4.3% of them appearing once. The data originate from a study of neurological immune-mediated disorders. Study-level points and caveats: Expanded clones shared no CDR3 amino acid sequences across subjects, suggesting private repertoires in all groups.

This CDR3 spans 18 amino acids. The V gene end was trimmed by 3 bases and the J gene end by 0 bases; junction bases not matched to a gene: 7. The chain recombines TRBV12-3 or TRBV12-4 with TRBJ2-6; 8 bases map to TRBD1. Sequencing was carried out using PBMCs. The sequence was collected from a woman in her sixties with multiple sclerosis. CDR3 DNA: TGTGCCAGCAGTTTCCGGACAGGGATGCTCTCTGGGGCCAACGTCCTGACTTTC. Amino acid sequence: CASSFRTGMLSGANVLTF.